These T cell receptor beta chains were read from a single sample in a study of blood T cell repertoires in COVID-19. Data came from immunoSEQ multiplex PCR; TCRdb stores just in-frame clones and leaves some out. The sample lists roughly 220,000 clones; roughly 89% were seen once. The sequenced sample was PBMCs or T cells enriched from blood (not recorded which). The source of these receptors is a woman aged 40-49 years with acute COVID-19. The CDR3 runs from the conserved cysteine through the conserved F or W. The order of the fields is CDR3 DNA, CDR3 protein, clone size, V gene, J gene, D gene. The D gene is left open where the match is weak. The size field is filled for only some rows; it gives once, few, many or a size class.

TGTGCCATCAGTCAGGGGGCCCCGAACACTGAAGCTTTCTTT	CAISQGAPNTEAFF	.	TRBV10-3	TRBJ1-1	TRBD1
TGTGCCAGCAGCAAAACACAGGGGCAGAACTATGGCTACACCTTC	CASSKTQGQNYGYTF	.	TRBV21-1	TRBJ1-2	.
TGTGCCAGCAGCCCACGACCCACAGGGAGCAGGCTCTATAATTCACCCCTCCACTTT	CASSPRPTGSRLYNSPLHF	once	TRBV7-9	TRBJ1-6	.
TGTGCCAGCAGCCGGGGACAGGCCCGCTCTGGAAACACCATATATTTT	CASSRGQARSGNTIYF	.	TRBV5-6	TRBJ1-3	TRBD1
TGTGCCAGCAGCTTCTACCTGGACAGGGGGATAGGCGAGCAGTACTTC	CASSFYLDRGIGEQYF	.	TRBV7-2	TRBJ2-7	TRBD1
TGTGCCTCACTCCGGGAAGGGGGCGACTATGGCTACACCTTC	CASLREGGDYGYTF	.	TRBV19	TRBJ1-2	TRBD1
TGCGGGGGGGGCAGGGTGATGAACACTGAAGCTTTCTTT	CGGGRVMNTEAFF	few	TRBV29-1	TRBJ1-1	.
TGCGCCAGCAGCTTCAACGCAGGGGACTACGAGCAGTACTTC	CASSFNAGDYEQYF	.	TRBV5-1	TRBJ2-7	.
TGTGCCAGCAGCCCCCAACTAGCGGTCTCCTACGAGCAGTACTTC	CASSPQLAVSYEQYF	.	TRBV7-2	TRBJ2-7	TRBD2
TGTGCCAGCAGTTTAGGCGCGCGGACTGAAGCTTTCTTT	CASSLGARTEAFF	.	TRBV12-3/TRBV12-4	TRBJ1-1	.
TGTGCCAGCAGCGGTACAGGGAACGATCAGCCCCAGCATTTT	CASSGTGNDQPQHF	once	TRBV7-9	TRBJ1-5	.
TGTGCCAGCAGCCCCCTCGGGGGGGCAGGCGTCTATAATTCACCCCTCCACTTT	CASSPLGGAGVYNSPLHF	.	TRBV3-1/TRBV3-2	TRBJ1-6	.
TGCAGTGCTAGTATAGCGGGACGGATAAATCAGCCCCAGCATTTT	CSASIAGRINQPQHF	.	TRBV20-1	TRBJ1-5	.
TGTGCCAGCAGCTTGACAGTGGGCAATCAGCCCCAGCATTTT	CASSLTVGNQPQHF	.	TRBV7-9	TRBJ1-5	.
TGTGCCAGCAGCTTAGGTTCCAGGAACACCATATATTTT	CASSLGSRNTIYF	.	TRBV7-2	TRBJ1-3	.
TGTGCCAGCTCACCGGGACAGAGGGGTGAAAAACTGTTTTTT	CASSPGQRGEKLFF	.	TRBV18	TRBJ1-4	TRBD1
TGTGCCAGCACTTGGACAGCGAACCTTTATGGCTACACCTTC	CASTWTANLYGYTF	.	TRBV2	TRBJ1-2	.
TGCGCCAGCAGTCCGACCCAGAGGGAGCAGTACTTC	CASSPTQREQYF	.	TRBV10-2	TRBJ2-7	.
TGTGCCAGCGGACAGGGAAACTATGGCTACACCTTC	CASGQGNYGYTF	.	TRBV25-1	TRBJ1-2	TRBD1
TGTGCCATCAGTGAGTCTGCGGGAACTGAAGCTTTCTTT	CAISESAGTEAFF	few	TRBV10-3	TRBJ1-1	.
TGTGCCAGCAGGGCTGACAGGGGCTCCTACAATGAGCAGTTCTTC	CASRADRGSYNEQFF	.	TRBV2	TRBJ2-1	TRBD1
TGTGCCAGCAGCGACGGTTATATTGGACAGGGGCCCGCCAGGGAGGATGAAGCTTTCTTT	CASSDGYIGQGPAREDEAFF	.	TRBV2	TRBJ1-1	TRBD1
TGTGCCAGCAACCAAGGAGGGATAGGAGGTGAAAAACTGTTTTTT	CASNQGGIGGEKLFF	.	TRBV3-1/TRBV3-2	TRBJ1-4	.
TGTGCCAGCAGCTTTTATCAGGGAACGGGCATGAACACTGAAGCTTTCTTT	CASSFYQGTGMNTEAFF	.	TRBV5-4	TRBJ1-1	.
TGTGCCAGCAGCTTAGAGGGGGCGCGAAACTATGGCTACACCTTC	CASSLEGARNYGYTF	.	TRBV7-9	TRBJ1-2	TRBD1